The sequence of this T cell receptor (beta chain) was determined in a study of T-cell reconstitution after alpha-beta-depleted transplantation in children. The germline V gene encodes CDR1 DFQATT and CDR2 SNEGSKA (reference sequence). J gave up 3 bases and V 2 bases, and 7 bases lay outside the gene matches. This CDR3 has 16 residues. The sample holds many counts of this clonotype. No antigen is known for it. Whole-study findings and limits: As was reported, about two months after transplant, alpha-beta T cells came from several hundred expanded graft clones. Once a year had passed after transplant, T-cell counts and diversity came mostly from newly produced T cells. Surviving recipient cells, namely T cells and thymic progenitors, were the source of high day-60 TCRbeta diversity in some patients.

A TCRbeta library incorporating unique molecular identifiers was prepared. TCRdb re-analysed the PCR reads in MiXCR, keeping a single row per CDR3 protein. The sample holds around 250,000 distinct CDR3 sequences, around 25% seen once. Sequencing was performed on PBMCs, taken before TCRalphabeta/CD19-depleted stem cell transplant. The V and J genes are TRBV20-1 and TRBJ2-2, with 9 bases fitting TRBD1. The TCR sequence derives from a girl aged 2-10 years with Fanconi anemia, due to receive a stem cell transplant. For the CDR3, the DNA is TGCAGTGCTAGAATTCTAGGACAGGGGCACACCGGGGAGCTGTTTTTT. This codes for CSARILGQGHTGELFF.